Below are 2 T cell receptor beta chains sequenced from a single sample in a study of shared clonotypes between healthy human individuals. Measured with immunoSEQ multiplex PCR; TCRdb has only the in-frame clones, and not every one. The sample shows around 440,000 clones, approximately 77% of them seen only once. Specimen: PBMCs. These receptors came from a woman aged 40 to 55 in good health. Some clones in this sample may be carry-over from other donors' samples.

This sequence joins TRBV29-1 and TRBJ2-2; the D is unclear. Germline V gene data show CDR1 as SQVTM and CDR2 as ANQGSEA. This CDR3 has 14 amino acids. Trimming stripped 1 base from V and 0 bases from J, with 6 bases between. The CDR3 nucleotides read TGCAGCGTTGAAGGGCAGGCGAACACCGGGGAGCTGTTTTTT. Protein product: CSVEGQANTGELFF.

The gene calls are TRBV15 and TRBJ1-1; TRBD1 aligns across 7 bases. The V gene end was trimmed by 3 bases and the J gene end by 6 bases; junction bases not matched to a gene: 10. Germline V gene sequence: CDR1 LNHNV, CDR2 YYDKDF (reference sequence). The CDR3 sequence is 15 residues long. CDR3 bases: TGTGCCACCAGCAGCAACAGGGGCCCCGGGGCTGAAGCTTTCTTT. Protein sequence: CATSSNRGPGAEAFF. Filled out from reference TRBV15 and TRBJ1-1, the complete variable domain reads DAMVIQNPRYQVTQFGKPVTLSCSQTLNHNVMYWYQQKSSQAPKLLFHYYDKDFNNEADTPDNFQSRRPNTSFCFLDIRSPGLGDTAMYLCATSSNRGPGAEAFFGQGTRLTVV.